Shown below are 8 T cell receptor beta chains from a single sample sequenced in a study of identical twins. TCRdb fed the 5' RACE reads into MiXCR, producing one record per CDR3 protein. This sample yields 450,000 or so distinct CDR3 sequences, of which around 14% are seen a single time; around 0.52% belongs to the top ten. Another study also made use of these data, one on yellow fever vaccine responses in identical twins.

The specimen was CD4+ T cells sorted from blood. The receptors were gathered from a woman aged 18 to 35 in good health.

This clonotype was counted a few times. CDR3 bases: TGCAGCGCGCTACTAGCGGGAAGAGATACGCAGTATTTT. Its protein is CSALLAGRDTQYF. The gene calls are TRBV29-1 and TRBJ2-3; 10 bases are a match to TRBD2. After removal of 7 bases from V and 5 bases from J, the junction contained 6 bases not matched to a gene. This CDR3 is 13 amino acids long. Germline V gene sequence: CDR1 SQVTM, CDR2 ANQGSEA.

The J gene is TRBJ2-1, the V gene TRBV10-3, with a weak D call TRBD2 (6 bases). The ends were cut back, 3 bases at V and 0 bases at J, with 9 bases in the middle. The CDR3 extends over 15 amino acids. CDR1 ENHRY and CDR2 SYGVKD come from the germline V gene. The CDR3 region is CAISDRGSSYNEQFF. In DNA form, the CDR3 reads TGTGCCATCAGTGATCGGGGGAGCTCCTACAATGAGCAGTTCTTC.

This clonotype was recorded a few times. CDR3 protein: CASSARLADREQFF. The DNA for the CDR3 is TGTGCCAGCAGCGCCAGACTAGCCGACCGCGAGCAGTTCTTC. V gene TRBV9 combines with J gene TRBJ2-1; 7 bases agree with TRBD2. The ends lost 3 bases at V and 10 bases at J; junction bases unmatched: 10. The CDR3 has 14 residues. The germline V gene encodes CDR1 SGDLS and CDR2 YYNGEE.

This chain connects TRBV20-1 to TRBJ2-4, with 9 bases matching TRBD1. Germline assignment: CDR1 DFQATT and CDR2 SNEGSKA (reference sequence). The J segment lost 0 bases and the V segment lost 4 bases, leaving 4 bases of the junction unmatched. The CDR3 has 15 residues. The CDR3 DNA reads TGCAGTGCTATACGACAGGGGGTAGCCAAAAACATTCAGTACTTC. Encoded protein: CSAIRQGVAKNIQYF.

This clonotype came up a few times. At one of its ends the junction is not consistent with the germline gene, which may arise from a read error. The chain carries TRBV7-2 and TRBJ2-7, with 8 bases that match TRBD1. This CDR3 spans 15 amino acids. CDR1 and CDR2 from the germline V gene are SGHTA and FQGNSA. The CDR3: CASSPRQGLSSEQYF. The CDR3 nucleotides are TGTGCCAGCAGCCCCCGACAGGGGTTATCCTCCGAGCAGTACTTC.

The chain joins TRBV20-1 to TRBJ2-1, with D perhaps TRBD2 (6 bases). The CDR3 consists of 15 residues. Germline CDR1 DFQATT, CDR2 SNEGSKA (reference sequence). V was trimmed by 3 bases and J by 4 bases, leaving 16 bases between them. CDR3 sequence reads: CSARRDPGRYNEQFF. The CDR3 nucleotides read TGCAGTGCTAGGCGGGACCCCGGACGGTACAATGAGCAGTTCTTC.

This sequence joins TRBV6-6 and TRBJ2-7; 10 bases map to TRBD1. Germline CDR1 is MNHNY and CDR2 is SVGAGI (reference sequence). The CDR3 covers 13 residues. V was clipped by 5 bases and J by 6 bases; unmatched bases: 4. In DNA, the CDR3 is TGTGCCAGCAGTGACGGGACAGGGGTCGAGCAGTACTTC. Translated: CASSDGTGVEQYF.

The chain combines TRBV28 with TRBJ1-6, with D uncertain. The germline gives CDR1 MDHEN, CDR2 SYDVKM. Trimming pared 5 bases from V and 7 bases from J, leaving 3 bases between. The CDR3 extends over 11 amino acids. CDR3: CASSKNSPLHF. In nucleotides, the CDR3 is TGTGCCAGCAGTAAAAATTCACCCCTCCACTTT.